This entry lists 29 T cell receptor beta chains sequenced from one sample in a study of blood T cell repertoires in COVID-19. Here immunoSEQ multiplex PCR was the method, and the copy in TCRdb shows in-frame clones only, minus some. This table holds about 670,000 clones, approximately 90% found once. Sequenced input: peripheral blood. These receptors were taken from a young woman with acute or convalescent COVID-19.

In its sample, this clone was seen a few times. The gene calls are TRBV18 and TRBJ1-2, with TRBD1 matching 7 bases. Germline CDR1 reads KGHSH; CDR2 reads LQKENI. Losses at the gene ends were 4 bases for V and 0 bases for J; bases not matched to a gene: 5. This CDR3 spans 15 amino acids. The CDR3 reads CASSQGQPANYGYTF. The CDR3, as DNA: TGTGCCAGCTCACAGGGACAGCCAGCTAACTATGGCTACACCTTC.

V usage is TRBV4-1 and J usage is TRBJ2-3, with 11 bases fitting TRBD2. The CDR3 loop spans 15 amino acids. The ends lost 2 bases at V and 5 bases at J; junction bases unmatched: 3. Germline V gene data show CDR1 as MGHRA and CDR2 as YSYEKL. The CDR3 loop is CASSQIAGGRDTQYF. CDR3 in DNA: TGCGCCAGCAGCCAAATAGCGGGGGGGCGAGATACGCAGTATTTT.

The genes are TRBV7-9 and TRBJ1-2; possibly TRBD1 for D (6 bases). Trimming stripped 1 base from V and 7 bases from J, with 19 bases between. CDR1 and CDR2 from the germline V gene are SEHNR and FQNEAQ (reference sequence). The CDR3 has 16 residues. CDR3 amino acids: CASSLVGWQGHGGYTF. CDR3 bases: TGTGCCAGCAGCTTAGTGGGCTGGCAGGGGCATGGTGGCTACACCTTC. Together with reference TRBV7-9 and TRBJ1-2, the CDR3 gives the full variable domain: DTGVSQNPRHKITKRGQNVTFRCDPISEHNRLYWYRQTLGQGPEFLTYFQNEAQLEKSRLLSDRFSAERPKGSFSTLEIQRTEQGDSAMYLCASSLVGWQGHGGYTFGSGTRLTVV.

The gene calls are TRBV7-2 and TRBJ1-2; 8 bases line up with TRBD1. J was trimmed by 5 bases and V by 4 bases; bases with no gene match: 6. The CDR3 is 14 amino acids. The germline CDR1 and CDR2 sequences are SGHTA and FQGNSA. DNA of the CDR3: TGTGCCAGCAGCTCCCCAGACAGGGGTTATGGCTACACCTTC. Its protein is CASSSPDRGYGYTF. The full variable domain, in which reference TRBV7-2 and TRBJ1-2 provide the parts outside the CDR3, is GAGVSQSPSNKVTEKGKDVELRCDPISGHTALYWYRQSLGQGLEFLIYFQGNSAPDKSGLPSDRFSAERTGGSVSTLTIQRTQQEDSAVYLCASSSPDRGYGYTFGSGTRLTVV.

The chain links TRBV7-7 to TRBJ2-3; tentative D call: TRBD1 (5 bases). The CDR3 runs to 15 residues. V lost 0 bases and J 2 bases, leaving 9 bases between the germline ends. Germline CDR1 is SSHAT and CDR2 is FNYEAQ (reference sequence). CDR3 bases: TGTGCCAGCAGCTTAGCGGGCAGGGCCACAGATACGCAGTATTTT. Translation: CASSLAGRATDTQYF.

Of note for this clone: The junction does not match germline at one end; this may be a read error. The chain links TRBV12-3 or TRBV12-4 to TRBJ1-1; no reliable D call. This CDR3 has 10 residues. CDR3 nucleotide sequence: TGTGCCAGCACCAACAATGAAGCTTTCTTT. Residues: CASTNNEAFF.

Of note for this clone: At the DNA level, this CDR3 is encoded by other sequences in the same sample as well. The chain carries TRBV9 and TRBJ1-4; the match to TRBD1 covers 9 bases. CDR1 is SGDLS and CDR2 is YYNGEE in the germline V gene. The CDR3 consists of 14 residues. Trimming at V came to 4 bases and at J to 7 bases, leaving 5 bases not matched to a gene. CDR3: CASSPGTGTEKLFF. The CDR3 DNA reads as TGTGCCAGCAGCCCCGGGACAGGGACTGAAAAACTGTTTTTT.

The rearrangement uses TRBV28 and TRBJ1-1; 8 bases align to TRBD1. The ends lost 10 bases at V and 5 bases at J; junction bases unmatched: 9. Germline V gene lookup returns CDR1 MDHEN and CDR2 SYDVKM. This CDR3 is built from 13 residues. The CDR3 region is CATLTGEGTEAFF. DNA for the CDR3: TGTGCCACCCTGACAGGGGAGGGGACTGAAGCTTTCTTT.

This sequence joins TRBV11-2 and TRBJ1-2; 9 positions agree with TRBD1. The V gene end was trimmed by 5 bases and the J gene end by 3 bases; junction bases not matched to a gene: 10. CDR1 is SGHAT, CDR2 FQNNGV, per germline. This CDR3 is built from 16 residues. The CDR3 sequence is CASSLYRGPLDYGYTF. DNA for the CDR3: TGTGCCAGCAGCCTCTACAGGGGGCCCTTGGACTATGGCTACACCTTC. Full variable domain (outside the CDR3, taken from reference TRBV11-2 and TRBJ1-2): EAGVAQSPRYKIIEKRQSVAFWCNPISGHATLYWYQQILGQGPKLLIQFQNNGVVDDSQLPKDRFSAERLKGVDSTLKIQPAKLEDSAVYLCASSLYRGPLDYGYTFGSGTRLTVV.

CDR3 loop: CASSVDYTSYNEQFF. The CDR3 DNA reads as TGTGCCAGCAGCGTAGACTACACCTCCTACAATGAGCAGTTCTTC. The chain uses TRBV9 and TRBJ2-1, with D hard to call. This CDR3 comprises 15 residues. Germline CDR1 is SGDLS and CDR2 is YYNGEE. Trimming took 0 bases from V and 0 from J, leaving 7 bases between them. The full variable domain, its missing parts supplied by reference TRBV9 and TRBJ2-1, is DSGVTQTPKHLITATGQRVTLRCSPRSGDLSVYWYQQSLDQGLQFLIQYYNGEERAKGNILERFSAQQFPDLHSELNLSSLELGDSALYFCASSVDYTSYNEQFFGPGTRLTVL.

The V call is TRBV19, the J call TRBJ1-1; maybe TRBD1 (5 bases). This CDR3 is built from 17 residues. V lost 0 bases, J lost 13 bases, and 27 bases lay in between. Germline CDR1 and CDR2: LNHDA and SQIVND (reference sequence). CDR3 sequence reads: CASSIESGTDIGGKLFF. CDR3 DNA: TGTGCCAGTAGTATAGAATCAGGAACGGATATCGGGGGGAAGCTTTTCTTT. Together with reference TRBV19 and TRBJ1-1, the CDR3 gives the full variable domain: DGGITQSPKYLFRKEGQNVTLSCEQNLNHDAMYWYRQDPGQGLRLIYYSQIVNDFQKGDIAEGYSVSREKKESFPLTVTSAQKNPTAFYLCASSIESGTDIGGKLFFGQGTRLTVV.

To note about this clone: The sample carries other DNA sequences with the same CDR3. The chain is built from TRBV19 and TRBJ1-2; D is unclear. The CDR3 length is 12 residues. The germline gives CDR1 LNHDA, CDR2 SQIVND (reference sequence). Trimming left V 4 bases short and J 1 base short, with 4 bases between. CDR3 region: CASSTNNYGYTF. CDR3 nucleotides: TGTGCCAGTAGTACCAATAACTATGGCTACACCTTC.

In nucleotides, the CDR3 is TGTGCCAGCAGCGCAGGACAGGGGTTAACTGAAGCTTTCTTT. Translation: CASSAGQGLTEAFF. The genes are TRBV9 and TRBJ1-1; 9 bases map to TRBD1. The junction had 5 bases not matched to a gene; V was cut back by 3 bases and J by 5 bases. The CDR3 extends over 14 amino acids. Germline V CDR1 and CDR2: SGDLS, YYNGEE.

The J gene is TRBJ1-3, the V gene TRBV5-6; D ambiguous. Germline assignment: CDR1 SGHDT and CDR2 YYEEEE. V lost 2 bases and J 9 bases, leaving 18 bases between the germline ends. The CDR3 totals 15 residues. CDR3: CASSFYHPGTATIYF. CDR3 nucleotides: TGTGCCAGCAGCTTCTACCACCCTGGTACCGCCACCATATATTTT.

In its sample, this clone was seen once. This chain uses TRBV7-2 with TRBJ2-3; the match to TRBD1 covers 7 bases. Germline V gene data show CDR1 as SGHTA and CDR2 as FQGNSA. This CDR3 contains 14 residues. With 1 base clipped from V and 6 bases from J, the junction kept 4 bases outside the gene matches. The CDR3 coding sequence is TGTGCCAGCAGCTTAGGGAGGACAGGCGATACGCAGTATTTT. It is translated as CASSLGRTGDTQYF.

The chain uses TRBV5-5 and TRBJ1-2; 8 bases agree with TRBD1. Germline values: CDR1 SGHKS, CDR2 YYEKEE (reference sequence). This CDR3 is built from 19 residues. The V and J ends lost 2 bases and 7 bases, in that order; junction bases with no gene match: 22. This CDR3 is CASSLFPGQVCSILGGYTF. The DNA for the CDR3 is TGTGCCAGCAGCTTATTTCCGGGACAGGTATGTAGTATATTGGGTGGCTACACCTTC.

This clone has just a few counts. J is TRBJ2-1 and V is TRBV6-4; D unclear. This CDR3 spans 13 amino acids. V lost 2 bases, J lost 0 bases, and 2 bases lay in between. From germline, CDR1 is MRHNA and CDR2 SNTAGT. This CDR3 reads CASSDRSYNEQFF. The CDR3 DNA reads as TGTGCCAGCAGTGACCGCTCCTACAATGAGCAGTTCTTC.

The J gene is TRBJ1-1, the V gene TRBV28; no definite D call. Trimming shortened V by 1 base and J by 4 bases, and 13 bases separated the two germline ends. Germline-derived CDR1 and CDR2 are MDHEN and SYDVKM. The CDR3 has 15 residues. The CDR3 DNA sequence: TGTGCCAGCAGTTTATTCCCGGGTTTAGGCACTGAAGCTTTCTTT. It specifies CASSLFPGLGTEAFF.

This rearrangement joins TRBV7-9 to TRBJ2-7; maybe TRBD1 (6 bases). V dropped 0 bases and J dropped 1 base, with 13 bases sitting between them. The germline V gene has CDR1 SEHNR and CDR2 FQNEAQ (reference sequence). This CDR3 is built from 16 residues. The CDR3 spells CASSLAWQGTSYEQYF. CDR3 nucleotide sequence: TGTGCCAGCAGCTTAGCCTGGCAGGGGACGTCCTACGAGCAGTACTTC.

The chain joins TRBV7-2 to TRBJ2-1; D might be TRBD2 (5 bases). The CDR3 has 19 amino acids. Germline assignment: CDR1 SGHTA and CDR2 FQGNSA. V was clipped by 5 bases and J by 8 bases, with 31 bases between them. The CDR3 sequence: CASSARGSSLLALGHEQFF. As DNA, the CDR3 is TGTGCCAGCAGCGCCAGAGGGTCTTCACTTCTAGCACTAGGCCATGAGCAGTTCTTC.

The chain has TRBV6-5 and TRBJ1-1, with D maybe TRBD1 (5 bases). CDR1 MNHEY and CDR2 SVGAGI come from the germline V gene. The ends were cut back, 3 bases at V and 0 bases at J, with 11 bases in the middle. The CDR3 totals 15 residues. CDR3 sequence (DNA): TGTGCCAGCAGTTATAAGGGGCCCGTGAACACTGAAGCTTTCTTT. Amino acid sequence: CASSYKGPVNTEAFF.

The chain is built from TRBV4-3 and TRBJ2-3, with D possibly being TRBD2 (5 bases). Germline V gives CDR1 LGHNA, CDR2 YSLEER. The CDR3 has 12 residues. V lost 4 bases and J 6 bases, leaving 8 bases between the germline ends. The CDR3 DNA reads TGCGCCAGCAGCCTAGGCGGGGATACGCAGTATTTT. Translated: CASSLGGDTQYF.

The chain has TRBV5-5 and TRBJ1-2; D is possibly TRBD1 (5 bases). V lost 3 bases to trimming and J lost 0 bases, with 15 bases between them. The CDR3 runs to 16 residues. The germline V gene has CDR1 SGHKS and CDR2 YYEKEE (reference sequence). CDR3 DNA: TGTGCCAGCAGCTCAGCAGGGCGATCGGCTAACTATGGCTACACCTTC. This codes for CASSSAGRSANYGYTF.

This chain joins TRBV11-2 and TRBJ2-1; D uncertain. The V end lost 4 bases, the J end lost 6 bases, and 4 bases lay between the germline ends. In germline, CDR1 is SGHAT, CDR2 FQNNGV. This CDR3 region has 11 residues. CDR3 protein: CASSYSNEQFF. The CDR3 nucleotides are TGTGCCAGCAGCTACTCCAATGAGCAGTTCTTC.

This chain links TRBV11-3 with TRBJ2-2, with 7 bases matching TRBD1. The CDR3 totals 17 residues. Germline lookup yields CDR1 SGHNT and CDR2 YENEEA. The V gene end was trimmed by 0 bases and the J gene end by 6 bases; junction bases not matched to a gene: 10. The CDR3 nucleotides are TGTGCCAGCAGCTTAGATCCGAGGACAGGAGCGGCCGGGGAGCTGTTTTTT. Translating gives CASSLDPRTGAAGELFF. The full variable domain, rest sourced from reference TRBV11-3 and TRBJ2-2, is EAGVVQSPRYKIIEKKQPVAFWCNPISGHNTLYWYLQNLGQGPELLIRYENEEAVDDSQLPKDRFSAERLKGVDSTLKIQPAELGDSAVYLCASSLDPRTGAAGELFFGEGSRLTVL.

The chain is built from TRBV2 and TRBJ2-3; the match to TRBD1 covers 10 bases. The CDR3 totals 17 residues. V shed 6 bases, J shed 1 base, and the junction held 10 bases outside the gene matches. Germline CDR1 SNHLY, CDR2 FYNNEI. The CDR3 DNA reads as TGTGCCAGCAGGGTCGGGCGACAGGGGGCCGGCACAGATACGCAGTATTTT. It is translated as CASRVGRQGAGTDTQYF.

The chain employs TRBV6-5 and TRBJ2-3; unclear D gene. This CDR3 is built from 14 residues. CDR1 is MNHEY and CDR2 is SVGAGI in the germline V gene. V lost 6 bases and J lost 6, with 16 bases in between. The CDR3 spells CASRTPAFPDTQYF. The CDR3, as DNA: TGTGCCAGCAGGACTCCGGCCTTTCCGGATACGCAGTATTTT.

This clone turned up a few times. The V gene is TRBV19, the J gene TRBJ1-2; TRBD1 agrees at 7 bases. J was trimmed by 3 bases and V by 6 bases; bases with no gene match: 7. Germline loops: CDR1 LNHDA, CDR2 SQIVND (reference sequence). This CDR3 is 14 amino acids long. CDR3 loop: CASRDRTGDYGYTF. CDR3 DNA: TGTGCCAGTAGAGACAGGACAGGCGACTATGGCTACACCTTC.

The rearrangement links TRBV6-6 to TRBJ1-2, with D unresolved. The germline V gene encodes CDR1 MNHNY and CDR2 SVGAGI (reference sequence). V gave up 2 bases and J gave up 5 bases, with 12 bases separating them. The CDR3 runs 14 residues. CDR3 nucleotides: TGTGCCAGCAGTTACGTCGCCACTAGGTATGGCTACACCTTC. This translates into CASSYVATRYGYTF.